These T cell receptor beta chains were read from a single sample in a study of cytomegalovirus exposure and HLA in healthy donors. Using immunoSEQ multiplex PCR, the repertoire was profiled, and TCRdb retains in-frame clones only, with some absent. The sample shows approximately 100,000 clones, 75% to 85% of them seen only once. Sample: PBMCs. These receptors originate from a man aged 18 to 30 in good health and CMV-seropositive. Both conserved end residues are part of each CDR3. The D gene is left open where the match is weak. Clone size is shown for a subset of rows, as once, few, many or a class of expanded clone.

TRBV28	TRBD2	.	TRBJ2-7	CASSLAGGSYEQYF	TGTGCCAGCAGTTTGGCGGGGGGTTCCTACGAGCAGTACTTC
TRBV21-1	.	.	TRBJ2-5	CASIDNGTGDLQETQYF	TGTGCCAGCATCGATAATGGGACAGGGGATTTGCAAGAGACCCAGTACTTC
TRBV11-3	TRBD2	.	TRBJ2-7	CASSLEGGGGAYEQYF	TGTGCCAGCAGCTTAGAGGGCGGGGGTGGGGCCTACGAGCAGTACTTC
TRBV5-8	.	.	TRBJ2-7	CASSPPSSAPVPF	TGTGCCAGCAGCCCGCCGAGTTCCGCCCCCGTCCCTTTC
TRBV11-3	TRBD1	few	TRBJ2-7	CASSSGQGKTYEQYF	TGTGCCAGCAGCTCGGGACAGGGGAAGACCTACGAGCAGTACTTC
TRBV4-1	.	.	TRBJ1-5	CASSQEVGKDQPQHF	TGCGCCAGCAGCCAAGAGGTGGGCAAAGATCAGCCCCAGCATTTT
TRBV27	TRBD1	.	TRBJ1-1	CASSLQGINTEAFF	TGTGCCAGCAGCTTACAGGGGATTAACACTGAAGCTTTCTTT
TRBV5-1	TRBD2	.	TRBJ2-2	CASSHGLADTGELFF	TGCGCCAGCAGCCACGGACTAGCCGACACCGGGGAGCTGTTTTTT
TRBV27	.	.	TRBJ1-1	CASSLSGVSKNTEAFF	TGTGCCAGCAGTTTATCCGGGGTTTCCAAGAACACTGAAGCTTTCTTT
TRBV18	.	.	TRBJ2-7	CASSKREAYEQYF	TGTGCCAGCTCAAAACGGGAAGCCTACGAGCAGTACTTC
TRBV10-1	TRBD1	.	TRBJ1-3	CASIRVQGEGGNTIYF	TGCGCCAGCATCCGTGTACAGGGGGAGGGAGGAAACACCATATATTTT
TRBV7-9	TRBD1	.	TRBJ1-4	CASSRGQGPNEKLFF	TGTGCCAGCAGCAGGGGACAGGGCCCTAATGAAAAACTGTTTTTT
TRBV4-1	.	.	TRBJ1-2	CASSQVSGIGYGYTF	TGCGCCAGCAGCCAAGTGTCGGGGATTGGGTATGGCTACACCTTC